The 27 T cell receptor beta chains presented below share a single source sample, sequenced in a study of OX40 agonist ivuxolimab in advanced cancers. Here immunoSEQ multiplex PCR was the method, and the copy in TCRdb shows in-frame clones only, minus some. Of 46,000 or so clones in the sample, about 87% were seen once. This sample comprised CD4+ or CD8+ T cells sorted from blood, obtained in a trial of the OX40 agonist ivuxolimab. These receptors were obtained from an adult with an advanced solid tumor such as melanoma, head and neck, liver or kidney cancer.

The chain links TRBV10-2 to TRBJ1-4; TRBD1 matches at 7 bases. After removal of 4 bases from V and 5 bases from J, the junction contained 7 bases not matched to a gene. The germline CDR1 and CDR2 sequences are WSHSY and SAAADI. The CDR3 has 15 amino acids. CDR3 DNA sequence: TGCGCCAGCAGTGCCACCCGGGACAGAAATGAAAAACTGTTTTTT. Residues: CASSATRDRNEKLFF.

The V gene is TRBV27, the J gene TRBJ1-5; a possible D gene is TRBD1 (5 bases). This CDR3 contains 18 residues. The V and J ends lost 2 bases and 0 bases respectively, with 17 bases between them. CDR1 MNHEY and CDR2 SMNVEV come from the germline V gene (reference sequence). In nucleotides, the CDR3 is TGTGCCAGCAGTTTAGGGAGTCCGGGGGTGGTTAGCAATCAGCCCCAGCATTTT. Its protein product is CASSLGSPGVVSNQPQHF.

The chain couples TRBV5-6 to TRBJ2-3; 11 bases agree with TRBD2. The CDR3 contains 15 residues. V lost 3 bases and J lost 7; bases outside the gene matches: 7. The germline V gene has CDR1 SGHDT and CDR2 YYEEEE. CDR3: CASSSPGLADHTQYF. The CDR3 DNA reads TGTGCCAGCAGCTCGCCGGGACTAGCGGATCATACGCAGTATTTT. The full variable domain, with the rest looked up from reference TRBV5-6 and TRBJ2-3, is DAGVTQSPTHLIKTRGQQVTLRCSPKSGHDTVSWYQQALGQGPQFIFQYYEEEERQRGNFPDRFSGHQFPNYSSELNVNALLLGDSALYLCASSSPGLADHTQYFGPGTRLTVL.

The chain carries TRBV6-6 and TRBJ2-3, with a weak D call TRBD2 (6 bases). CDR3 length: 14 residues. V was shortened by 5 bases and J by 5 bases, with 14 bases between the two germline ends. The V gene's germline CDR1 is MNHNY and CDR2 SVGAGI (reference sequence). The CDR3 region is CASSQPGLGDTQYF. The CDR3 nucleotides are TGTGCCAGCAGTCAACCGGGACTGGGAGATACGCAGTATTTT.

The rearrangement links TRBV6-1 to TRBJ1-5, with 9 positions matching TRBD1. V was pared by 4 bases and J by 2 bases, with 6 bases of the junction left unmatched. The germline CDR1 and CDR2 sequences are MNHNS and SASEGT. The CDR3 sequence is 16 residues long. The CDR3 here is CASSGRTGVGNQPQHF. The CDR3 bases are TGTGCCAGCAGTGGAAGGACAGGGGTCGGCAATCAGCCCCAGCATTTT.

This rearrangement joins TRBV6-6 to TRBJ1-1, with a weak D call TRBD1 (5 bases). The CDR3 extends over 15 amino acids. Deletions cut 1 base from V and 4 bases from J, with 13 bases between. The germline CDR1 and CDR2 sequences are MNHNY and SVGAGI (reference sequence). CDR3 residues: CASSYWSERGTEAFF. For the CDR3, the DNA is TGTGCCAGCAGTTACTGGTCAGAAAGGGGCACTGAAGCTTTCTTT.

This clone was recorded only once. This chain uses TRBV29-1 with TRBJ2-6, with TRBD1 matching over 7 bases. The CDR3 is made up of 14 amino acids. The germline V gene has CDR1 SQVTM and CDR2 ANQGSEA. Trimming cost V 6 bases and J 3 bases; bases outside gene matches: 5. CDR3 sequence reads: CSVRTGVGANVLTF. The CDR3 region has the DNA TGCAGCGTGAGAACAGGGGTTGGGGCCAACGTCCTGACTTTC.

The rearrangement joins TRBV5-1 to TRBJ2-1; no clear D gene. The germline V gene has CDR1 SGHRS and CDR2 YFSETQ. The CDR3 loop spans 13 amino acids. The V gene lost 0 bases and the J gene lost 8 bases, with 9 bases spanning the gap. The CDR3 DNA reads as TGCGCCAGCAGCTTGGACATTGGGGATGAGCAGTTCTTC. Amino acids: CASSLDIGDEQFF.

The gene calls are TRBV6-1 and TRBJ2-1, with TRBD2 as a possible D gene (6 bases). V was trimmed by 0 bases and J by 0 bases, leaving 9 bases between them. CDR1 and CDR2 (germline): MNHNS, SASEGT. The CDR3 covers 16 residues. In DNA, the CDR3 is TGTGCCAGCAGTGAAGCTAGCGGTAGCTCCTACAATGAGCAGTTCTTC. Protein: CASSEASGSSYNEQFF.

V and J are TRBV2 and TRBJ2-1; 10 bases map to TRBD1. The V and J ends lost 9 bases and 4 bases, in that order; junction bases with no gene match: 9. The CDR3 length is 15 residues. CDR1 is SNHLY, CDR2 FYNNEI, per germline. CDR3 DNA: TGTGCCAGAAAGCCGGGGACAGGGGATTACAATGAGCAGTTCTTC. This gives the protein CARKPGTGDYNEQFF.

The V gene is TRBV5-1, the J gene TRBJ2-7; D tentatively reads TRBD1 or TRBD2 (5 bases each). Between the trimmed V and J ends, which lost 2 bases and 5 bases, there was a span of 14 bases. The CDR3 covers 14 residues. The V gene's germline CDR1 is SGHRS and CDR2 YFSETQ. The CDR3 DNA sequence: TGCGCCAGCAGCTTCCGAGAGGGGCCAAACGAGCAGTACTTC. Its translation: CASSFREGPNEQYF.

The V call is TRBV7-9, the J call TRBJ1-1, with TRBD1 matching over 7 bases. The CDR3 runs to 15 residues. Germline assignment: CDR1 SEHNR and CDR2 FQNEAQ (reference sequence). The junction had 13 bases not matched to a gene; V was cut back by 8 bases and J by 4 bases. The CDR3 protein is CASGVQGGRGTEAFF. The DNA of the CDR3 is TGTGCCAGCGGCGTCCAGGGGGGACGAGGCACTGAAGCTTTCTTT.

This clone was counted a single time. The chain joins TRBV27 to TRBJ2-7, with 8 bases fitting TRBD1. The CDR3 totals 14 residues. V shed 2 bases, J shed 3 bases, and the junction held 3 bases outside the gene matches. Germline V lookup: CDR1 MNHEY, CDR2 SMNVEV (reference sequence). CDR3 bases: TGTGCCAGCAGTTTAGGACAGGGAAACTACGAGCAGTACTTC. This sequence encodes CASSLGQGNYEQYF.

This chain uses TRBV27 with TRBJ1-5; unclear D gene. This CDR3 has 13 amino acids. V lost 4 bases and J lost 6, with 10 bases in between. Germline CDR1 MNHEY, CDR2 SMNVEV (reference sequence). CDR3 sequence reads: CASSSWTSQPQHF. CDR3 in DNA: TGTGCCAGCAGTTCATGGACGAGTCAGCCCCAGCATTTT.

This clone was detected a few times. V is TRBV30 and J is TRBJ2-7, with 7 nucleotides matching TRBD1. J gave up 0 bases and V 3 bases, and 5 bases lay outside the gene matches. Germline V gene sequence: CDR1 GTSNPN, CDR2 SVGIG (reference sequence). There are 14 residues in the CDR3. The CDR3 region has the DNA TGTGCCTGGAGCGTCGGGACAGTCTCCTACGAGCAGTACTTC. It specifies CAWSVGTVSYEQYF. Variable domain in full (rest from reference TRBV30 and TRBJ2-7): SQTIHQWPATLVQPVGSPLSLECTVEGTSNPNLYWYRQAAGRGLQLLFYSVGIGQISSEVPQNLSASRPQDRQFILSSKKLLLSDSGFYLCAWSVGTVSYEQYFGPGTRLTVT.

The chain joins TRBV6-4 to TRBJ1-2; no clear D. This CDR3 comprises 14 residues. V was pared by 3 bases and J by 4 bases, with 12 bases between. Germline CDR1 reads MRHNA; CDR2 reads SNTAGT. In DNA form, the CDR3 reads TGTGCCAGCAGTGAGCGTTTGGGATTCTATGGCTACACCTTC. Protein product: CASSERLGFYGYTF.

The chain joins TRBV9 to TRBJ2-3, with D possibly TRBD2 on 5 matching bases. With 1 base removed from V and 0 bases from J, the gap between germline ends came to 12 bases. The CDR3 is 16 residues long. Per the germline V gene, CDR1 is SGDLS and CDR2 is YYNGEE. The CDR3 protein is CASSVRLATSTDTQYF. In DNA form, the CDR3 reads TGTGCCAGCAGCGTAAGGCTAGCCACCAGCACAGATACGCAGTATTTT.

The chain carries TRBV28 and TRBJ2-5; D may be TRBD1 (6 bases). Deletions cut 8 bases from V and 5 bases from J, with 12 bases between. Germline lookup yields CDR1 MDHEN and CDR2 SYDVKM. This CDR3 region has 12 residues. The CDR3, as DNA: TGTGCCAGCGGAGACAGGTGGGAGACCCAGTACTTC. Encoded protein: CASGDRWETQYF.

The CDR3 bases are TGTGCCACCAGCAGACTCCAGGGCGGCAGGGGAACAGATACGCAGTATTTT. It codes for CATSRLQGGRGTDTQYF. The rearrangement joins TRBV15 to TRBJ2-3, with a tentative D call TRBD1 (6 bases). The CDR3 totals 17 residues. CDR1 and CDR2 from the germline V gene are LNHNV and YYDKDF (reference sequence). Between the trimmed V and J ends, which lost 2 bases and 3 bases, there was a span of 18 bases.

Written as DNA, the CDR3 is TGCAGCGGACTGGACAGGAACTATGGCTACACCTTC. Amino acids: CSGLDRNYGYTF. The chain links TRBV29-1 to TRBJ1-2; 7 bases are a match to TRBD1. J lost 2 bases, V lost 7 bases, and 4 bases had no gene match. Germline loops: CDR1 SQVTM, CDR2 ANQGSEA. CDR3 size: 12 residues. The variable domain in full, with the rest retrieved from reference TRBV29-1 and TRBJ1-2, is SAVISQKPSRDICQRGTSLTIQCQVDSQVTMMFWYRQQPGQSLTLIATANQGSEATYESGFVIDKFPISRPNLTFSTLTVSNMSPEDSSIYLCSGLDRNYGYTFGSGTRLTVV.

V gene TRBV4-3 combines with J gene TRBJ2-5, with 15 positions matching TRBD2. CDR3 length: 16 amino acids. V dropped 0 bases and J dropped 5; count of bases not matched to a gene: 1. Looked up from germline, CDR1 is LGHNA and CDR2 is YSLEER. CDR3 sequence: CASSQDGTSGGETQYF. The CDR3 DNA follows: TGCGCCAGCAGCCAAGATGGGACTAGCGGGGGGGAGACCCAGTACTTC.

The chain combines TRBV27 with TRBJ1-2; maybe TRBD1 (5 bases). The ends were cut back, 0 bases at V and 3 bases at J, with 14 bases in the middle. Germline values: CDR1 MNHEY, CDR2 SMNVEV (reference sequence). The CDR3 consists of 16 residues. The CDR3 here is CASSLSVMGPYYGYTF. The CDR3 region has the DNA TGTGCCAGCAGTTTATCGGTAATGGGGCCCTACTATGGCTACACCTTC.

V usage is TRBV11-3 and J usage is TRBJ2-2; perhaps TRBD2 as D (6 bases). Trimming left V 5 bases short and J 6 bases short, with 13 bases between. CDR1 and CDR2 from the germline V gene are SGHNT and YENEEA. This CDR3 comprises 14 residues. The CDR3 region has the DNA TGTGCCAGCAGCAAACTAGCTCCGCCCGGGGAGCTGTTTTTT. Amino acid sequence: CASSKLAPPGELFF.

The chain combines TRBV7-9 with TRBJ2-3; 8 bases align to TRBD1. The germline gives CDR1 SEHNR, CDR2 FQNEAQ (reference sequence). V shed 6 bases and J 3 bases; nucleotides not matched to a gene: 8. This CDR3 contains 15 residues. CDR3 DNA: TGTGCCAGCAGTTTGGACAGGGCGTCAACAGATACGCAGTATTTT. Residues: CASSLDRASTDTQYF. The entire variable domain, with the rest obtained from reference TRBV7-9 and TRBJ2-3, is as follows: DTGVSQNPRHKITKRGQNVTFRCDPISEHNRLYWYRQTLGQGPEFLTYFQNEAQLEKSRLLSDRFSAERPKGSFSTLEIQRTEQGDSAMYLCASSLDRASTDTQYFGPGTRLTVL.

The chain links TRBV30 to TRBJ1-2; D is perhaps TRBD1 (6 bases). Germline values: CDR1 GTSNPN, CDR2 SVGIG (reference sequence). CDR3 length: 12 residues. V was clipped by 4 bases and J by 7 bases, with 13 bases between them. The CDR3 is CAWTGAAAGYTF. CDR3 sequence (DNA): TGTGCCTGGACAGGGGCGGCGGCTGGCTACACCTTC.

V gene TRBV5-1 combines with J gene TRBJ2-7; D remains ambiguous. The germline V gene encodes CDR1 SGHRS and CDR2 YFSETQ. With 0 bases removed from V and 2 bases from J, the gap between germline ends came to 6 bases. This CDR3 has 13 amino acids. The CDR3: CASSLGTTYEQYF. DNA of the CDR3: TGCGCCAGCAGCTTGGGCACTACCTACGAGCAGTACTTC.

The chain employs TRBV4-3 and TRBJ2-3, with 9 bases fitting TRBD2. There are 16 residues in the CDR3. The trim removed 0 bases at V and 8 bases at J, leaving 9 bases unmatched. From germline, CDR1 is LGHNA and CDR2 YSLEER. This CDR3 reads CASSQDRLAGYATQYF. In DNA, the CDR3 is TGCGCCAGCAGCCAAGATCGGCTAGCGGGGTATGCTACGCAGTATTTT.